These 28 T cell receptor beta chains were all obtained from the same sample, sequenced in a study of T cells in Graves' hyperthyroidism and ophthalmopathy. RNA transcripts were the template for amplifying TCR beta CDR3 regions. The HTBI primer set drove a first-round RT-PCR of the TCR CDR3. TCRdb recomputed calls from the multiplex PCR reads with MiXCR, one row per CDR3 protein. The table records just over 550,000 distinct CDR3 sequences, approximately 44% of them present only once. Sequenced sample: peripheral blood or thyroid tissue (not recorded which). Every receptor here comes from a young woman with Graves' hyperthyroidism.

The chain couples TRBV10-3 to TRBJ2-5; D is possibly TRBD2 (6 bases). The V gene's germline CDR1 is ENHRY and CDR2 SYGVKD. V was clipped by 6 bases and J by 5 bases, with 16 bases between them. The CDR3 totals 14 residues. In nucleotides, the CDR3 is TGTGCCATCAGAGCAAGCGGGCTGGGGGAGACCCAGTACTTC. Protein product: CAIRASGLGETQYF.

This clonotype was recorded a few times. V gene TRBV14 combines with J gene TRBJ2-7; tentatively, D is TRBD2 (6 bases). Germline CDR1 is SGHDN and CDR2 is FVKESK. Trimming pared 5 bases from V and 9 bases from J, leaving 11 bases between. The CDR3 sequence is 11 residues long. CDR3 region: CASSYGGRQYF. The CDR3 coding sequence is TGTGCCAGCAGCTACGGGGGTCGGCAGTACTTC.

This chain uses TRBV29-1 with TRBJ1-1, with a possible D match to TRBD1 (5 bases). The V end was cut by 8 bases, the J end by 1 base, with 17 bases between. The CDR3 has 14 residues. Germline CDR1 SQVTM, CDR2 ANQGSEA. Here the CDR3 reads CSLVPGSTNTEAFF. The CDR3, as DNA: TGCAGCTTGGTTCCAGGGAGTACGAACACTGAAGCTTTCTTT.

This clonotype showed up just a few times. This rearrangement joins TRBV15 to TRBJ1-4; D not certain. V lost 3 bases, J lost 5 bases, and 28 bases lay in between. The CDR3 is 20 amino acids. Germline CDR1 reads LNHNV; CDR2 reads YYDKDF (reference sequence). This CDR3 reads CATSSTLLSSLGKKNEKLFF. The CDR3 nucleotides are TGTGCCACCAGCAGCACCCTACTGTCGTCCCTCGGGAAAAAAAATGAAAAACTGTTTTTT.

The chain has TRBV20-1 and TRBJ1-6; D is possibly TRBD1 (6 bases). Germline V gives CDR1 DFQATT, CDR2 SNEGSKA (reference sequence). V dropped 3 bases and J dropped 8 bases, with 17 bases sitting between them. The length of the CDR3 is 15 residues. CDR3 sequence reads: CSASVPGGLDSPLHF. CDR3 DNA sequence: TGCAGTGCTAGCGTTCCCGGGGGCCTTGATTCACCCCTCCACTTT.

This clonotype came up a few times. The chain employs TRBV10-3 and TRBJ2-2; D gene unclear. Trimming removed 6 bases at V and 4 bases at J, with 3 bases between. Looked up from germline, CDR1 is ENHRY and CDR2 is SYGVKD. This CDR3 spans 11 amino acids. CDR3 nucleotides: TGTGCCATCAGAAGCACCGGGGAGCTGTTTTTT. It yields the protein CAIRSTGELFF.

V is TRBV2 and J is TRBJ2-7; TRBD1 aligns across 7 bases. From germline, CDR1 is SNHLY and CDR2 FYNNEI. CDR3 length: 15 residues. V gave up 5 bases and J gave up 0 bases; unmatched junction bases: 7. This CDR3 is CASSPGQPSSYEQYF. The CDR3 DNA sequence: TGTGCCAGCAGTCCGGGACAGCCCAGCTCCTACGAGCAGTACTTC.

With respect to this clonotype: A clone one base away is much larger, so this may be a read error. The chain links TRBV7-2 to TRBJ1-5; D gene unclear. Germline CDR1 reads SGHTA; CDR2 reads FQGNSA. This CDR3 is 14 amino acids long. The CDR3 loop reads CASSLAVSMMPRHF. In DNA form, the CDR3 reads TGTGCCAGCAGCTTAGCGGTTTCGATGATGCCCCGGCATTTT.

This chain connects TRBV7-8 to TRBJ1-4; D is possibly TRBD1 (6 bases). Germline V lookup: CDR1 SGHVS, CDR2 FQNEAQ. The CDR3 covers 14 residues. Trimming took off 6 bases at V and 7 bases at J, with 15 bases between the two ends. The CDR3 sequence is CASSGGGGGEKLFF. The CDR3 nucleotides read TGTGCCAGCAGTGGGGGTGGGGGCGGTGAAAAACTGTTTTTT.

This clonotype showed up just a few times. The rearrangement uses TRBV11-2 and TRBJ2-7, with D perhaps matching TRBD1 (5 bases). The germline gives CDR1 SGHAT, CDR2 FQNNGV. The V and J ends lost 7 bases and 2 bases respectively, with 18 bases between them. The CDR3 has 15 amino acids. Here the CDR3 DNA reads TGTGCCAGCACCTACTCTACAGGTGCTACCTACGAGCAGTACTTC. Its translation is CASTYSTGATYEQYF.

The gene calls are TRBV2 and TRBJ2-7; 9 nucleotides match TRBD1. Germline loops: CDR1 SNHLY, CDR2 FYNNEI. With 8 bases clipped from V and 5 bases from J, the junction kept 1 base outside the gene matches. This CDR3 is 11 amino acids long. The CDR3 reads CASRDRDEQYF. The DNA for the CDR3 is TGTGCCAGCCGGGACAGGGACGAGCAGTACTTC. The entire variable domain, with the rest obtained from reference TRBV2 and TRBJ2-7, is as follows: EPEVTQTPSHQVTQMGQEVILRCVPISNHLYFYWYRQILGQKVEFLVSFYNNEISEKSEIFDDQFSVERPDGSNFTLKIRSTKLEDSAMYFCASRDRDEQYFGPGTRLTVT.

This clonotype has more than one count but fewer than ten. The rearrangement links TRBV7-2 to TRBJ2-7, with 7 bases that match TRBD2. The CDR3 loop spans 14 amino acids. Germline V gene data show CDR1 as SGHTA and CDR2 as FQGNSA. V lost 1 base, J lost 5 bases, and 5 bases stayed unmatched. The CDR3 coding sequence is TGTGCCAGCAGCTTAGGACTAGCCCCCAACGAGCAGTACTTC. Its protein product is CASSLGLAPNEQYF.

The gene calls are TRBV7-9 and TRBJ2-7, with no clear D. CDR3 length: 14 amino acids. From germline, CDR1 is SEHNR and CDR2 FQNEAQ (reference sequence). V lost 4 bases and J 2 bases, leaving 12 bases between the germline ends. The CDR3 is CASSSPQETYEQYF. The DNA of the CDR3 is TGTGCCAGCAGCTCACCCCAGGAAACCTACGAGCAGTACTTC.

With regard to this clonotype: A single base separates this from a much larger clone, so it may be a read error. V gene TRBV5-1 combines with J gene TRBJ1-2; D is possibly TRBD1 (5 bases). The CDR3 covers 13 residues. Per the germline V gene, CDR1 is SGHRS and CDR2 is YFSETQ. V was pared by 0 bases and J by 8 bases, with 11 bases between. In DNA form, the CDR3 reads TGCGCCAGCAGCTTGGAGCAGGGTTGGGGCTACACCTTC. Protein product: CASSLEQGWGYTF.

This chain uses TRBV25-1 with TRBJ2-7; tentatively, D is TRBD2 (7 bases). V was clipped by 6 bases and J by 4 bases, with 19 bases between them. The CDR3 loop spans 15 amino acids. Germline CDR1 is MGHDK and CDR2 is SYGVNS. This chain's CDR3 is CASSLEGGRGYEQYF. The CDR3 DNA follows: TGTGCCAGCAGCTTGGAGGGGGGGCGTGGGTACGAGCAGTACTTC.

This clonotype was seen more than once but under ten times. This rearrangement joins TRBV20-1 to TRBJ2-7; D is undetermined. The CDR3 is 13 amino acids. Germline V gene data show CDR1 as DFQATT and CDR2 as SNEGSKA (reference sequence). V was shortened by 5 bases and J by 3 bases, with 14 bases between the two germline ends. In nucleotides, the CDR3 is TGCAGTGCTCGCGGCTTCACGAACTACGAGCAGTACTTC. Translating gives CSARGFTNYEQYF.

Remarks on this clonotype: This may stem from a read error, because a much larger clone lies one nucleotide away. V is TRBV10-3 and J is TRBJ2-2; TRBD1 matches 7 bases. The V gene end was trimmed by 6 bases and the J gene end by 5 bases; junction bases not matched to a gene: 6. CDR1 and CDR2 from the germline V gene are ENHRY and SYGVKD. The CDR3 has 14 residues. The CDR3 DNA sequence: TGTGCCATCAGACCTACAGGGGAAACCGGGGAGCTGTTTTTT. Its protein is CAIRPTGETGELFF.

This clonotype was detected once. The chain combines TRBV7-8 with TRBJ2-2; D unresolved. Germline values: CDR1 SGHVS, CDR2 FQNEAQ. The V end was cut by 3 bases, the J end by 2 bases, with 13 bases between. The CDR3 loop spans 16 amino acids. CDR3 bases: TGTGCCAGCAGCTTGGTTGGCTTAGGCAACACCGGGGAGCTGTTTTTT. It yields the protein CASSLVGLGNTGELFF.

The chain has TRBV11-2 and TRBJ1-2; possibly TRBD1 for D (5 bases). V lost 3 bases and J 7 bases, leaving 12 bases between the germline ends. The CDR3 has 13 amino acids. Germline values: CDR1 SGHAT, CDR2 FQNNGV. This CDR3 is CASSFGQGRGYTF. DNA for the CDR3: TGTGCCAGCAGCTTCGGTCAGGGCCGTGGCTACACCTTC.

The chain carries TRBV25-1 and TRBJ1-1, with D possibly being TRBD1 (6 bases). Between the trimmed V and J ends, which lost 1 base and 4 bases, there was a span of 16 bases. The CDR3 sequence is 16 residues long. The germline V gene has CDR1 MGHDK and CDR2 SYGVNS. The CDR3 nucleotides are TGTGCCAGCAGTGAATGTTTAGGGGGGGTTAGCACTGAAGCTTTCTTT. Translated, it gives CASSECLGGVSTEAFF.

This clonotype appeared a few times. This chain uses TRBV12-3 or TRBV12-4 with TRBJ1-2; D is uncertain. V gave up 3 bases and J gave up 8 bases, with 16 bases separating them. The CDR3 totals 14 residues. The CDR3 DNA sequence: TGTGCCAGCAGTTTTGCACGCACAAGTGGGGGCTACACCTTC. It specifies CASSFARTSGGYTF.

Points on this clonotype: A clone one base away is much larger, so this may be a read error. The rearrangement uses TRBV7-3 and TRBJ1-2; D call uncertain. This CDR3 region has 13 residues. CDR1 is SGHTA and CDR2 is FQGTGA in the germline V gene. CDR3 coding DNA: TGTGCCGGCAGCCTCCCCGGTGGATCTGGCTACACCTTC. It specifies CAGSLPGGSGYTF.

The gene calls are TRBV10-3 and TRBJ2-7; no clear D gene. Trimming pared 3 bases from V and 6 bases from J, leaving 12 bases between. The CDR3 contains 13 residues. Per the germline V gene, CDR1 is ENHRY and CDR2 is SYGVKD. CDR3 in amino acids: CAISEPAGREQYF. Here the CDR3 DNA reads TGTGCCATCAGTGAACCTGCAGGTCGCGAGCAGTACTTC.

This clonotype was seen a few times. The CDR3 reads CASSVTGTAYGMGYTF. As DNA, the CDR3 is TGTGCCAGCAGCGTTACCGGGACGGCCTATGGCATGGGCTACACCTTC. J is TRBJ1-2 and V is TRBV9; D may be TRBD1 (5 bases). The CDR3 contains 16 residues. The germline V gene has CDR1 SGDLS and CDR2 YYNGEE. V gave up 2 bases and J gave up 8 bases, with 22 bases separating them.

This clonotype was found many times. CDR3 nucleotides: TGCAGCGTCTTCGACCGAAGGGACGAAAAACTGTTTTTT. This codes for CSVFDRRDEKLFF. J is TRBJ1-4 and V is TRBV29-1, with D tentatively TRBD1 (5 bases). The length of the CDR3 is 13 residues. Germline V gene lookup returns CDR1 SQVTM and CDR2 ANQGSEA. The V gene lost 6 bases and the J gene lost 8 bases, with 16 bases spanning the gap.

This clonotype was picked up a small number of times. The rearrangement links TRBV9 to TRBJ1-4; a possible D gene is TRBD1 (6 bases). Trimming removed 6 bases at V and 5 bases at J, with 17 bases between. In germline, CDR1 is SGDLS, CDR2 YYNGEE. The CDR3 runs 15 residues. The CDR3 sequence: CASTTRGGTNEKLFF. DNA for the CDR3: TGTGCCAGCACAACGAGGGGGGGCACGAATGAAAAACTGTTTTTT.

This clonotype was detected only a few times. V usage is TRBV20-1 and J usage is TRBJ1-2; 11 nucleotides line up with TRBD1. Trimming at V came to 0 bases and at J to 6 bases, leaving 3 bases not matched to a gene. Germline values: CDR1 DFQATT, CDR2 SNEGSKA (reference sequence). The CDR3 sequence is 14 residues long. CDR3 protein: CSAREWTGGHGYTF. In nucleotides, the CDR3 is TGCAGTGCTAGAGAGTGGACAGGGGGCCATGGCTACACCTTC.

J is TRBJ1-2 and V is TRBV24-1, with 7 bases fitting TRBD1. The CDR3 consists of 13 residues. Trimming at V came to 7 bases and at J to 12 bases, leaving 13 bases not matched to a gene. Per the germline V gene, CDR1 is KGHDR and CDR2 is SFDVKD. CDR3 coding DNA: TGTGCCACCAGGCTTCCGGGACAGCCAAGAAACACCTTC. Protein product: CATRLPGQPRNTF.